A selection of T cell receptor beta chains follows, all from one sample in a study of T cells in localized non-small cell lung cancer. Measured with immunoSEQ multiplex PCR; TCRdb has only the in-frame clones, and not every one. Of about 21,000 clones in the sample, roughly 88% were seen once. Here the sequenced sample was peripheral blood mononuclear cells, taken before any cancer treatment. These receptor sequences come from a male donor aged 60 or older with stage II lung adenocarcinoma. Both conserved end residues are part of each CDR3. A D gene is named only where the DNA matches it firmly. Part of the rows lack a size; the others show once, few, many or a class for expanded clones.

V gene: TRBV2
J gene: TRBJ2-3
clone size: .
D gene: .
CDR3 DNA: TGTGCCAGCAAGTTTCGGGGACCAGATACGCAGTATTTT
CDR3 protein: CASKFRGPDTQYF

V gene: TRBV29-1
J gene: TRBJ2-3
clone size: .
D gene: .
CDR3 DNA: TGCAGCGTTGTAGGTTCGGGACGTATAAACACAGATACGCAGTATTTT
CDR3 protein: CSVVGSGRINTDTQYF

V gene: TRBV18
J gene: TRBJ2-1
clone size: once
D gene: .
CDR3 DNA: TGTGCCAGCTCACCACCCGCTGGAAATGATGAGCAGTTCTTC
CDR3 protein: CASSPPAGNDEQFF

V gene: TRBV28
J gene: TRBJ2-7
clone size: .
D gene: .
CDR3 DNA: TGTGCCAGCAGCCTACCAGGGGAGGGGTTCATTTCCGAGCAGTACTTC
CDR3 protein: CASSLPGEGFISEQYF

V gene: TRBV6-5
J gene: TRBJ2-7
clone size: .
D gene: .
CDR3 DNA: TGTGCCAGCGGAGGACCGAATAAACCCTACGAGCAGTACTTC
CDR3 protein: CASGGPNKPYEQYF

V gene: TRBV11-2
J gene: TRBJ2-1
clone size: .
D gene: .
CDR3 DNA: TGTGCCAGCAGCCCAGGGACACTCTACAATGAGCAGTTCTTC
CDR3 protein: CASSPGTLYNEQFF

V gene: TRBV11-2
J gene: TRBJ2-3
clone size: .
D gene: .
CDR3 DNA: TGTGCCAGCAGCTTAGGGCCACTCTCGGCAGATACGCAGTATTTT
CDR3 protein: CASSLGPLSADTQYF

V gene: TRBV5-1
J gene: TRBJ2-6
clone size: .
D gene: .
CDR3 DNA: TGCGCCAGCAGCTTTGGGGCATCTGGGGCCAACGTCCTGACTTTC
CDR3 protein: CASSFGASGANVLTF

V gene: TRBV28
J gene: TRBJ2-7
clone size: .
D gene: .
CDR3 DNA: TGTGCCAGCAGTCTCCAGGGGAGCTCCTACGAGCAGTACTTC
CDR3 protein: CASSLQGSSYEQYF

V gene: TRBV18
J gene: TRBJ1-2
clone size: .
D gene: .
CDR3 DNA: TGTGCCAGCTCACCTTTCGGAGGGCACTATGGCTACACCTTC
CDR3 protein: CASSPFGGHYGYTF

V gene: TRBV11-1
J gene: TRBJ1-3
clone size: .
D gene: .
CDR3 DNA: TGTGCCAGCAGCTTAAACTCCGGAAACACCATATATTTT
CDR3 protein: CASSLNSGNTIYF

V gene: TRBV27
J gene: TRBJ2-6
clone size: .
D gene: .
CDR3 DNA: TGTGCCAGCAAATGGATCTCTGGGGCCAACGTCCTGACTTTC
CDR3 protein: CASKWISGANVLTF

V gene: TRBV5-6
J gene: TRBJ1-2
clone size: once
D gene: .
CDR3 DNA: TGTGCCAGCAGCGAGCCCGGACAGACCGACAACTATGGCTACACCTTC
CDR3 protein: CASSEPGQTDNYGYTF

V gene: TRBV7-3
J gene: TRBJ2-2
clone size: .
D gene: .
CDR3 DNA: TGTGCCAGCAGCTCCCCGGGGGAGGCCGGGGAGCTGTTTTTT
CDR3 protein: CASSSPGEAGELFF

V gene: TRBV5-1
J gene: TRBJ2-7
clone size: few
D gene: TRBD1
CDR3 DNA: TGCGCCAGCAGTCCGGGACAGGGGCGGGAGAAGCAGTACTTC
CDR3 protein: CASSPGQGREKQYF

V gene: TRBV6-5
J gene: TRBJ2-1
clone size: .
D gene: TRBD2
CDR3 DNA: TGTGCCTCTAGCGGTACCCTCTACAATGAGCAGTTCTTC
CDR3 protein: CASSGTLYNEQFF

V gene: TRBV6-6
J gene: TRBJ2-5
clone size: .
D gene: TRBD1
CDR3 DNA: TGTGCCAGCAGTACCGGGGACAGGGAGGACCAAGAGACCCAGTACTTC
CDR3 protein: CASSTGDREDQETQYF

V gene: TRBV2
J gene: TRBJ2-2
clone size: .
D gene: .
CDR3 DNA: TGTGCCAGCAACTCCGTTTTTGGGGAGCTGTTTTTT
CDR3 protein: CASNSVFGELFF

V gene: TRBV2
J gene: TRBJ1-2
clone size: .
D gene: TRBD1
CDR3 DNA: TGTGCCAGCAGAGCGGGTCGACAGGGTGGCTACACCTTC
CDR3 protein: CASRAGRQGGYTF

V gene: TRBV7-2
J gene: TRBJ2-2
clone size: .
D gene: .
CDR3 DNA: TGTGCCAGCAGCCGGGACGGGAACACCGGGGAGCTGTTTTTT
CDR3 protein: CASSRDGNTGELFF

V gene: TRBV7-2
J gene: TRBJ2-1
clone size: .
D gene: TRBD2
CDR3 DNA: TGTGCCAGCAGCCTAACCCGACTAGCGGGAGATGAGCAGTTCTTC
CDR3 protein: CASSLTRLAGDEQFF

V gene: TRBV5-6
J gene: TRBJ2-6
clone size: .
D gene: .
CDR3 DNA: TGTGCCAGCAGCTTATTATCTGGGGCCAACGTCCTGACTTTC
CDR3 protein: CASSLLSGANVLTF

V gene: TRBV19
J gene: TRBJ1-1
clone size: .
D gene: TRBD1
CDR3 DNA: TGTGCCAGTAGTGTTAGGACAGGGAACACTGAAGCTTTCTTT
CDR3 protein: CASSVRTGNTEAFF

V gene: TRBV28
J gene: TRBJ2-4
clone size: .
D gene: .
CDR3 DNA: TGTGCCAGCAGTCTACAGGCGACCAAAAACATTCAGTACTTC
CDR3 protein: CASSLQATKNIQYF

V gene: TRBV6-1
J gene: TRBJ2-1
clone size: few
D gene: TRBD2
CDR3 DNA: TGTGCCAGCAGTGAACTAGCGGGAGGGAATGAGCAGTTCTTC
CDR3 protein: CASSELAGGNEQFF

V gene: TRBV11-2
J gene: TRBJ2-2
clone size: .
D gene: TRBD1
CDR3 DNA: TGTGCCAGCAGCTTAGGTCCTGGGACAGGGGTCGGCGGGGAGCTGTTTTTT
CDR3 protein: CASSLGPGTGVGGELFF

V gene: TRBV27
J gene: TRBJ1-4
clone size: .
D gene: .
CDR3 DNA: TGTGCCAGCAGTCCCCTTTTGGGCCCGGCAGGTGAAAAACTGTTTTTT
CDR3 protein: CASSPLLGPAGEKLFF

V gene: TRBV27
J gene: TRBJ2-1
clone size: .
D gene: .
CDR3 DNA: TGTGCCAGCAGTTCTGTGGCAGGGATATTAATAGGTGAGCAGTTCTTC
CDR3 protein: CASSSVAGILIGEQFF

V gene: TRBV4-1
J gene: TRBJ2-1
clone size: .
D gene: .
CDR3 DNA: TGCGCCAGCAGCCAGTACGAACTAGGTTCACGGAGCAATGAGCAGTTCTTC
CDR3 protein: CASSQYELGSRSNEQFF

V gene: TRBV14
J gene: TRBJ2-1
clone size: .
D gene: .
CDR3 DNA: TGTGCCAGCAGCCCAGTGGGTAGCGGCAATGAGCAGTTCTTC
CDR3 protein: CASSPVGSGNEQFF

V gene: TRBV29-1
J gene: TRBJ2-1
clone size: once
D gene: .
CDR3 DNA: TGCAGCGGTGGAACTAGTGACTCCTACAATGAGCAGTTCTTC
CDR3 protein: CSGGTSDSYNEQFF

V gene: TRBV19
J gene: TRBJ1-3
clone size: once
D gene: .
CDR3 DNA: TGTGCCAGTAGGTTGCCCCCGTCCGGGACTCAGGCGAGGGGAAACACCATATATTTT
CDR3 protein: CASRLPPSGTQARGNTIYF

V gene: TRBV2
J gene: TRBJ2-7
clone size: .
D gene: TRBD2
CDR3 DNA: TGTGCCACCCGCCGGACTAGCGGCTCCTACGAGCAGTACTTC
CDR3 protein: CATRRTSGSYEQYF

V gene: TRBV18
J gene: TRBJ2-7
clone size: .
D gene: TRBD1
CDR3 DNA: TGTGCCAGCTCACCACCCTCGGTGCCAGGGGGCTACGAGCAGTACTTC
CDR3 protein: CASSPPSVPGGYEQYF

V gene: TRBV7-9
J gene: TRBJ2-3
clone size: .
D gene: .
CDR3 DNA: TGTGCCAGCAGCTCACGGGGCGCCAGCACAGATACGCAGTATTTT
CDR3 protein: CASSSRGASTDTQYF

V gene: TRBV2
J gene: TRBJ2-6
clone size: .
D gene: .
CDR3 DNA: TGTGCCAGCAGGGTCCCCTCTAAATCTGGGGCCAACGTCCTGACTTTC
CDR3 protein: CASRVPSKSGANVLTF

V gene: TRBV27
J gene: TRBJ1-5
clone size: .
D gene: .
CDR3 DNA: TGTGCCAGCAGTACCGGGCAATATCAGCCCCAGCATTTT
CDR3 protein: CASSTGQYQPQHF

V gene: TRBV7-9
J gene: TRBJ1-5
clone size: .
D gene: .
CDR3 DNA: TGTGCCAGCAGCTTAGGTGGGTTGGCACTAAAAAATCAGCCCCAGCATTTT
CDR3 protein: CASSLGGLALKNQPQHF

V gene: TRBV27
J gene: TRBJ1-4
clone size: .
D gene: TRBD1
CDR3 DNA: TGTGCCAGCAGCGTCGACAGGGGGCTCAGACAAAAACTGTTTTTT
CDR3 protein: CASSVDRGLRQKLFF

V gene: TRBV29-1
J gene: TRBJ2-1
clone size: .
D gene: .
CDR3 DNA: TGCAGCGTTGAAGAGCCTAGGGGTAGTGAGCAGTTCTTC
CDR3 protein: CSVEEPRGSEQFF

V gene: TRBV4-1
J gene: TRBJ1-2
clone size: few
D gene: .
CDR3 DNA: TGCGCCAGCAGCCACACGACAGGTGGGGACTATGGCTACACCTTC
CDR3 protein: CASSHTTGGDYGYTF

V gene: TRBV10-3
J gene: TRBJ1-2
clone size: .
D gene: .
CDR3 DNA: TGTGCCATCAGTGAGTCGGGAGGTAGCTACACCTTC
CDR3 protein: CAISESGGSYTF

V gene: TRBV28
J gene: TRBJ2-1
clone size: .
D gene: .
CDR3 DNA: TGTGCCAGCAGTCCTCCTTTAGCAGCCTCGGAGGGTGAGCAGTTCTTC
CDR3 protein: CASSPPLAASEGEQFF

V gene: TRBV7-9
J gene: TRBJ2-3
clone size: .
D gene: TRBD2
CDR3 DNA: TGTGCCAGCAGCTGGACTAGCGGGCACTACACAGATACGCAGTATTTT
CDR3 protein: CASSWTSGHYTDTQYF

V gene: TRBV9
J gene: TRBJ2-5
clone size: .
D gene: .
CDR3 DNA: TGTGCCAGCAGCGCCCGGAGGGGAGAGACCCAGTACTTC
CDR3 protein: CASSARRGETQYF

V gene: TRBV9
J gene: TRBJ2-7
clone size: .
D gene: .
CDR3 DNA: TGTGCCAGCAGCATAACATTTACAGGGTCTCGAGAGCAGTACTTC
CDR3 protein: CASSITFTGSREQYF

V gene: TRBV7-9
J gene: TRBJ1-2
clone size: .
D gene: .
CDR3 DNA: TGTGCCAGCAGCTTATCACCCGGGGTGGCCGACACCTTC
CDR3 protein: CASSLSPGVADTF

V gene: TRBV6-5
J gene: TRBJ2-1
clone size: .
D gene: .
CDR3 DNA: TGTGCCAGTTTGGATGAGCAGTTCTTC
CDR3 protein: CASLDEQFF

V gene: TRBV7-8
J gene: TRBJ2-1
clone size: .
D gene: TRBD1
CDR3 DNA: TGTGCCAGTGGGACAGGCCTTGTGGGGGAGCAGTTCTTC
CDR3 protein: CASGTGLVGEQFF

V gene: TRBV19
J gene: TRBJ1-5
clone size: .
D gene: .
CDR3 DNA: TGTGCCAGTAGCACCGGGGGGGGCAATCAGCCCCAGCATTTT
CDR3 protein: CASSTGGGNQPQHF

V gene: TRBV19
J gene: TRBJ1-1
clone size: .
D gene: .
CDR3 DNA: TGTGCCAGTAGTTTAAGACGGGACCTCACAAGGGACACTGAAGCTTTCTTT
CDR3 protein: CASSLRRDLTRDTEAFF

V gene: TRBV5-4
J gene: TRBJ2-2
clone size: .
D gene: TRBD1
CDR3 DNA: TGTGCCAGCAGCTTGTACGGACAGGTGAACGGGGAGCTGTTTTTT
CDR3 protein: CASSLYGQVNGELFF

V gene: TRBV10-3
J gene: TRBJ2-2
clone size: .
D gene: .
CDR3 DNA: TGTGCCATCAGTGAGGTCGGGGAGCTGTTTTTT
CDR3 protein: CAISEVGELFF

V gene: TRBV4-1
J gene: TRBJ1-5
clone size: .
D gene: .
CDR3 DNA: TGCGCCAGCAGCCGAGGGACCGGGGCCCCCAGAGAGCCCCAGCATTTT
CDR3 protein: CASSRGTGAPREPQHF

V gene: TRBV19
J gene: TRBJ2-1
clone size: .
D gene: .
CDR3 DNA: TGTGCCAGTAGCCTCGGGGGAGCGAGCGATGAGCAGTTCTTC
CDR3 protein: CASSLGGASDEQFF

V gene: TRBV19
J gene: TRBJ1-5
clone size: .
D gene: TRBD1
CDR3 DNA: TGTGCCAGTAGTAGGGTCCCTTGGCAGGGGGCAGTCAATCAGCCCCAGCATTTT
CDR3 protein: CASSRVPWQGAVNQPQHF

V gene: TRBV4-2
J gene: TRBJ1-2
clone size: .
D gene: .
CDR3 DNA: TGTGCCAGCAGCCAAAGTCAAGGGTCCGGAGCTAACTATGGCTACACCTTC
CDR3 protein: CASSQSQGSGANYGYTF